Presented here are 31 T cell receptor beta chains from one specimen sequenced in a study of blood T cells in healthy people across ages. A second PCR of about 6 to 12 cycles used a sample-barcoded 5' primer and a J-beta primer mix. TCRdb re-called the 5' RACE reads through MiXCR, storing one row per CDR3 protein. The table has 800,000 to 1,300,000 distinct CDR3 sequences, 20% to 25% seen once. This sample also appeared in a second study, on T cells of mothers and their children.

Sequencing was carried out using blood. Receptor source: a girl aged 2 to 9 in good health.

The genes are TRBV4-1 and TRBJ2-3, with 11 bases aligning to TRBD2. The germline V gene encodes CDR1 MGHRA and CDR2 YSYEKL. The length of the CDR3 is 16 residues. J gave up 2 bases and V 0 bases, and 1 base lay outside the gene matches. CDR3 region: CASSQETSGTTDTQYF. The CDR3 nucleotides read TGCGCCAGCAGCCAAGAGACTAGCGGGACCACAGATACGCAGTATTTT.

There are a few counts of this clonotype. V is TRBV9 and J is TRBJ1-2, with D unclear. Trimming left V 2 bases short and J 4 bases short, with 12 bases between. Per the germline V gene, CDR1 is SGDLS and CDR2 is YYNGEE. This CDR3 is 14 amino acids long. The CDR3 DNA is TGTGCCAGCAGCGTGGGAGACGGACCCTATGGCTACACCTTC. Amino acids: CASSVGDGPYGYTF.

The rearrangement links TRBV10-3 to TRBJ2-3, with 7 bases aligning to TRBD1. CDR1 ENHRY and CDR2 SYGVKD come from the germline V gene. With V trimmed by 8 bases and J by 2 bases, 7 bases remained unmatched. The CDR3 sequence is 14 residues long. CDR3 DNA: TGTGCCATCTCAGCAACAGGGGCCACAGATACGCAGTATTTT. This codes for CAISATGATDTQYF.

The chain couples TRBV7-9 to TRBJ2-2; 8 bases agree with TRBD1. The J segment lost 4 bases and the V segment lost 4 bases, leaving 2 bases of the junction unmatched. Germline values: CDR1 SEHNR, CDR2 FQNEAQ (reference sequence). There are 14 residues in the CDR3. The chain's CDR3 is CASSWTGSTGELFF. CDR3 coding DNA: TGTGCCAGCAGCTGGACAGGGAGCACCGGGGAGCTGTTTTTT.

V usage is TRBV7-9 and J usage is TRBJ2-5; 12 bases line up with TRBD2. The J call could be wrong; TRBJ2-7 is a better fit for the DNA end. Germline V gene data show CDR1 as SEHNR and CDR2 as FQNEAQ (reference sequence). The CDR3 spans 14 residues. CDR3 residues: CASSSLAGGYEQYF. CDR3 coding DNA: TGTGCCAGCAGTTCACTAGCGGGAGGCTACGAGCAGTACTTC.

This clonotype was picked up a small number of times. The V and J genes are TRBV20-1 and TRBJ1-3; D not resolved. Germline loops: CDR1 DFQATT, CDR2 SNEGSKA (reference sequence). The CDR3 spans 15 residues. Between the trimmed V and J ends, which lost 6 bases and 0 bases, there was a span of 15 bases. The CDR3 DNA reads TGCAGTGCCAGATCTGGTGGCGGCTCTGGAAACACCATATATTTT. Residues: CSARSGGGSGNTIYF.

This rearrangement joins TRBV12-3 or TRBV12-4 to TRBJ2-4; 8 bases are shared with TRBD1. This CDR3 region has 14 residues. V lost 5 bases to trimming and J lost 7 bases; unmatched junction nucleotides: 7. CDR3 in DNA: TGTGCCAGCAGTACCCAGACAGGGGTGAACATTCAGTACTTC. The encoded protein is CASSTQTGVNIQYF.

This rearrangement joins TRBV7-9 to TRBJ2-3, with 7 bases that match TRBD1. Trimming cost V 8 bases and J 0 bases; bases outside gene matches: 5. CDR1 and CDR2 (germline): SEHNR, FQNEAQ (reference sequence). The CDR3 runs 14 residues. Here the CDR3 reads CASGDRASTDTQYF. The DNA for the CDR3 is TGTGCCAGCGGAGACAGGGCAAGCACAGATACGCAGTATTTT.

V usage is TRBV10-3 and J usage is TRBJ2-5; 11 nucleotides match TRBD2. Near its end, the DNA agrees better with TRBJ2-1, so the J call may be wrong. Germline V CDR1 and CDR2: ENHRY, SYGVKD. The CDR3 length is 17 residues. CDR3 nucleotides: TGTGCCATCCGCCGATCCTCTAGCGGGGGGCTCCGGTTTGAGCAGTTCTTC. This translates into CAIRRSSSGGLRFEQFF.

This CDR3 is CSAREFQGTYNEQFF. CDR3 DNA: TGCAGTGCTAGAGAGTTTCAGGGCACCTACAATGAGCAGTTCTTC. The gene calls are TRBV20-1 and TRBJ2-1; maybe TRBD1 (5 bases). The CDR3 is made up of 15 amino acids. The ends were cut back, 0 bases at V and 2 bases at J, with 11 bases in the middle. From germline, CDR1 is DFQATT and CDR2 SNEGSKA (reference sequence).

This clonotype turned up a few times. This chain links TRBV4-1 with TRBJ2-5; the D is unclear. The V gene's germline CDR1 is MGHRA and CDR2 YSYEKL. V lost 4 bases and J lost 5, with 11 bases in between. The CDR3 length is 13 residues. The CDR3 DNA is TGCGCCAGCAGCCGTCTCCAGGTGGAGACCCAGTACTTC. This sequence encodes CASSRLQVETQYF.

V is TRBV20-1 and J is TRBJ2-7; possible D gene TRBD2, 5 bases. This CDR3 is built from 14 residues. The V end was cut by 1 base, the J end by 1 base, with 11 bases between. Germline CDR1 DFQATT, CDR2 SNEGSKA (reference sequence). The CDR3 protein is CSARGESTSYEQYF. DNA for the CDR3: TGCAGTGCTAGAGGGGAGTCTACTTCCTACGAGCAGTACTTC.

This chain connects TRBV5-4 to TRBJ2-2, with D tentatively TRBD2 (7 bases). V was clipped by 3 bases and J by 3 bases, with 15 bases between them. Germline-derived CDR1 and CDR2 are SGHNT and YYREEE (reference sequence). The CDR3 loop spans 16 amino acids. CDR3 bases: TGTGCCAGCAGCTCCCCCACAGGGAGGGACACCGGGGAGCTGTTTTTT. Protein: CASSSPTGRDTGELFF.

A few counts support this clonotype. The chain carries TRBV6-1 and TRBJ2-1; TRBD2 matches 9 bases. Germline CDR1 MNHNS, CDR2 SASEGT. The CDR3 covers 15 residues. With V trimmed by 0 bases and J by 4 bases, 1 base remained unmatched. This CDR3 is CASSEATSGYNEQFF. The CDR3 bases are TGTGCCAGCAGTGAAGCGACTAGCGGATACAATGAGCAGTTCTTC.

CDR3 amino acids: CASRQEAGGSYEQYF. The CDR3 DNA reads as TGTGCCAGCAGACAAGAAGCGGGAGGGTCCTACGAGCAGTACTTC. The genes are TRBV7-8 and TRBJ2-7; 10 bases match TRBD2. Unmatched junction bases numbered 6, after V lost 6 bases and J lost 1 base. Germline V CDR1 and CDR2: SGHVS, FQNEAQ. CDR3 length: 15 residues.

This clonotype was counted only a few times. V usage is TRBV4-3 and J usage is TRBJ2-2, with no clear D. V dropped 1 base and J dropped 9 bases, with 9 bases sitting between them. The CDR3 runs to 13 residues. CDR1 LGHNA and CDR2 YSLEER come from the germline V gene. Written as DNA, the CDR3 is TGCGCCAGCAGCCAAGGGGTGGCCCGGGAGCTGTTTTTT. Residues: CASSQGVARELFF.

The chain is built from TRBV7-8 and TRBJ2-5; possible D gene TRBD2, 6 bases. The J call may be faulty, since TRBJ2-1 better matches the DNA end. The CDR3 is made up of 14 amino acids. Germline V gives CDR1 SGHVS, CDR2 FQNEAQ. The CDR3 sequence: CASSSQTSRNEQFF. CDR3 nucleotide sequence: TGTGCCAGCAGCTCGCAAACTAGCCGCAATGAGCAGTTCTTC.

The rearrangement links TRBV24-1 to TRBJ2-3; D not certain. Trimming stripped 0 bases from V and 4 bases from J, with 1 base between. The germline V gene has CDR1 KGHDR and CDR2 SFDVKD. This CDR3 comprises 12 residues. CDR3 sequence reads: CATSDLADTQYF. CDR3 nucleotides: TGTGCCACCAGTGATTTGGCAGATACGCAGTATTTT.

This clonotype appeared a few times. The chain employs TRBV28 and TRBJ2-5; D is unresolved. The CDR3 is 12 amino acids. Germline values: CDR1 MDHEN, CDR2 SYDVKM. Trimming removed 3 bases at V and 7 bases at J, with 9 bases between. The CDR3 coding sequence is TGTGCCAGCAGTTTTTCCAAGGCGACCCAGTACTTC. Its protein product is CASSFSKATQYF.

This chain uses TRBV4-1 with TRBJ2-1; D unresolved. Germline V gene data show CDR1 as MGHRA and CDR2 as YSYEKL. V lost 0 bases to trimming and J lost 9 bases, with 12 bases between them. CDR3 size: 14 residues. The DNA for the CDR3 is TGCGCCAGCAGCCAAGATTGGGGTGATATTGAGCAGTTCTTC. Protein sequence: CASSQDWGDIEQFF.

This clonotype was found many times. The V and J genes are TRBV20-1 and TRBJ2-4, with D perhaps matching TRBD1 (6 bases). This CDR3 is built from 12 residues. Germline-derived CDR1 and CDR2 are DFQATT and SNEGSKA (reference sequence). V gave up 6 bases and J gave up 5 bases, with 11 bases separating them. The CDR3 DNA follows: TGCAGTGCGAGGAAGGGGGAAAACATTCAGTACTTC. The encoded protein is CSARKGENIQYF.

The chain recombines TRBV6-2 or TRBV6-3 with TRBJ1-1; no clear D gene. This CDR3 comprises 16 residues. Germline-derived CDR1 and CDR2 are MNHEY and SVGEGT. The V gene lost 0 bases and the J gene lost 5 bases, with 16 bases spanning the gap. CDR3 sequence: CASSYSLTAPGTEAFF. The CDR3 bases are TGTGCCAGCAGTTACTCTTTAACCGCGCCGGGAACTGAAGCTTTCTTT.

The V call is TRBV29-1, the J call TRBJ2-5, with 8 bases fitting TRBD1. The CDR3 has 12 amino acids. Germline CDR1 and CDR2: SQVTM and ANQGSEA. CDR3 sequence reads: CLVRGLGETQYF. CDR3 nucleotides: TGCCTCGTCAGGGGGCTCGGTGAGACCCAGTACTTC.

The CDR3 loop reads CASSTDRWPCSYGYTF. DNA of the CDR3: TGTGCCAGCAGTACGGACAGGTGGCCTTGTTCCTATGGCTACACCTTC. The rearrangement joins TRBV12-3 or TRBV12-4 to TRBJ1-2, with TRBD1 matching 7 bases. This CDR3 region has 16 residues. V trimming: 5 bases; J trimming: 4 bases; junction bases outside the gene matches: 13.

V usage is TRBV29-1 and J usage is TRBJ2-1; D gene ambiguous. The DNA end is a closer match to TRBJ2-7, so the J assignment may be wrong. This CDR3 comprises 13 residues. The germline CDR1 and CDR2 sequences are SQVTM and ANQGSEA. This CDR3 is CSVVEDPNYEQYF. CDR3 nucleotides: TGCAGCGTTGTCGAGGACCCCAACTACGAGCAGTACTTC.

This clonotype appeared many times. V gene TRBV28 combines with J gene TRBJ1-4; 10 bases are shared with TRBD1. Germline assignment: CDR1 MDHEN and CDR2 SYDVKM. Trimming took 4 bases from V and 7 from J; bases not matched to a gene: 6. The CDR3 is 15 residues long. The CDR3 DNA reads TGTGCCAGCAGTTACAGGGACAGGGGAAGTGAAAAACTGTTTTTT. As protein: CASSYRDRGSEKLFF.

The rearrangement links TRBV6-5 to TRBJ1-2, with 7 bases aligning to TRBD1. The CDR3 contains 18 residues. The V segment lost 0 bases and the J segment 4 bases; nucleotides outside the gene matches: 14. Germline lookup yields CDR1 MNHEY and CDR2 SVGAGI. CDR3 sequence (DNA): TGTGCCAGCAGTTACTCGATCCTGGGCAGGGGGATCTTCTATGGCTACACCTTC. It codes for CASSYSILGRGIFYGYTF.

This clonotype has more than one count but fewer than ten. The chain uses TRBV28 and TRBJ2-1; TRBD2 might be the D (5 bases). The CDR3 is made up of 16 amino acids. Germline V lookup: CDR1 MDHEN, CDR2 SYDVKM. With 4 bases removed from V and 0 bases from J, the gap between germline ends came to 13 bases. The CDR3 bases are TGTGCCAGCAGTTGGTGGACGGGGAGCTCCTACAATGAGCAGTTCTTC. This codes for CASSWWTGSSYNEQFF.

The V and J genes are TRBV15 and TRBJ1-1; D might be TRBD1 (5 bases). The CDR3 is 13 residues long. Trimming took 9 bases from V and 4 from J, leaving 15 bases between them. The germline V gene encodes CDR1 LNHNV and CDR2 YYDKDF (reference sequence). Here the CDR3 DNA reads TGTGCCACTATGATAGGGGAGGGCACTGAAGCTTTCTTT. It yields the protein CATMIGEGTEAFF.

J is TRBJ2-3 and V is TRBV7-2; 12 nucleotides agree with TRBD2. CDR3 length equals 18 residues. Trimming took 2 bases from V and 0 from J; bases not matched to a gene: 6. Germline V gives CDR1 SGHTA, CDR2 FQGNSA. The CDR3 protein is CASSLPSGGAQSTDTQYF. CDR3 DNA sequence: TGTGCCAGCAGCTTACCTAGCGGGGGGGCACAAAGCACAGATACGCAGTATTTT.

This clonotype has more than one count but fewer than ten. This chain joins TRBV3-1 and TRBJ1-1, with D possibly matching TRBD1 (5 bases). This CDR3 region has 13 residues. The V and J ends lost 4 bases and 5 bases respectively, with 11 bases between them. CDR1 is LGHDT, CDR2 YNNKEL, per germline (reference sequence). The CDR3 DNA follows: TGTGCCAGCAGCCCCACCAGGGCTACTGAAGCTTTCTTT. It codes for CASSPTRATEAFF.